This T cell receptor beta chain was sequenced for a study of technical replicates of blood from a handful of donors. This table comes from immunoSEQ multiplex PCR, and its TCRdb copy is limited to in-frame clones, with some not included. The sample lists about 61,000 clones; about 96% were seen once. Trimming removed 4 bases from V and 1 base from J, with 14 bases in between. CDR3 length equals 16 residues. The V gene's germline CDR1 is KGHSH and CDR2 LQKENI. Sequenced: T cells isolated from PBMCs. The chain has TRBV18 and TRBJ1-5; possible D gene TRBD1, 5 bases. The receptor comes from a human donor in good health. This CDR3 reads CASSRQEGVSNQPQHF. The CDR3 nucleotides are TGTGCCAGCTCACGCCAGGAAGGGGTCAGCAATCAGCCCCAGCATTTT.